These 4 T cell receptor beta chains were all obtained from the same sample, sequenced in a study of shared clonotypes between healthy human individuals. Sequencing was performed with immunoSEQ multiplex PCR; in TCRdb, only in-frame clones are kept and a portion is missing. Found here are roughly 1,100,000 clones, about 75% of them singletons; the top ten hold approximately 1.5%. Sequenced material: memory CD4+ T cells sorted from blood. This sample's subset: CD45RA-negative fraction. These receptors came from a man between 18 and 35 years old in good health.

The CDR3 protein is CATQYTGELFF. As DNA, the CDR3 is TGTGCCACTCAGTACACCGGGGAGCTGTTTTTT. The chain employs TRBV6-5 and TRBJ2-2; D not certain. Germline V gives CDR1 MNHEY, CDR2 SVGAGI. V lost 10 bases and J 3 bases, leaving 6 bases between the germline ends. The CDR3 is made up of 11 amino acids.

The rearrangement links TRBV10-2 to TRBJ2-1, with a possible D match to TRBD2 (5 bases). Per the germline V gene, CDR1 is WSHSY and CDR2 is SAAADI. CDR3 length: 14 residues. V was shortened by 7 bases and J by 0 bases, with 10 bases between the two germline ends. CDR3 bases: TGCGCCAGCACGGGCGGGTACTCCTACAATGAGCAGTTCTTC. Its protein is CASTGGYSYNEQFF.

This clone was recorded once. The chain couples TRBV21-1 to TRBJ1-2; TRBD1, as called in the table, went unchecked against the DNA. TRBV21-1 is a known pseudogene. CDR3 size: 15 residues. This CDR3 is CASSVGDRPSYGYTF. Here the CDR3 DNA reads TGTGCCAGCAGCGTAGGGGACAGACCTTCCTATGGCTACACCTTC.

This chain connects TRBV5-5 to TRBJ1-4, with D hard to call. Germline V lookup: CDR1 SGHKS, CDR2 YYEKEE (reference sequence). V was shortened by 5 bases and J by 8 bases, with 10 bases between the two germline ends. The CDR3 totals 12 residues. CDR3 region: CASSTRGEKLFF. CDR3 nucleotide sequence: TGTGCCAGCAGTACACGCGGGGAAAAACTGTTTTTT.